These 31 T cell receptor beta chains share one sample of origin, sequenced in a study of molecular identifiers for immune sequencing clone quantification. TCRdb re-called the PCR reads through MiXCR, storing one row per CDR3 protein. Seen here are around 460,000 distinct CDR3 sequences, around 23% observed once, and the top ten hold just over 0.75%. The sequencing sample was made of naive CD8+ T cells from blood, with Jurkat cell RNA spiked in. Described subset: FACS-sorted CD8+CD4-CCR7+CD45RA+ naive T cells. The receptors derive from a human donor in good health. Some libraries in this study had Jurkat cell RNA spiked in.

The chain has TRBV12-5 and TRBJ2-5; unclear D gene. Germline lookup yields CDR1 LGHNT and CDR2 FRNRAP. V lost 6 bases to trimming and J lost 0 bases, with 8 bases between them. The CDR3 loop spans 13 amino acids. The CDR3 bases are TGTGCTAGTGGCCCGACGAACCAAGAGACCCAGTACTTC. Translated, it gives CASGPTNQETQYF.

The chain links TRBV6-5 to TRBJ2-3; D call uncertain. CDR1 is MNHEY, CDR2 SVGAGI, per germline. V lost 5 bases and J lost 0, with 12 bases in between. This CDR3 has 15 residues. As DNA, the CDR3 is TGTGCCAGCAGTAGGAAGGGTTTTAGCACAGATACGCAGTATTTT. This translates into CASSRKGFSTDTQYF.

Of note for this clonotype: Mismatch with germline at one junction end may stem from a read error. V is TRBV4-1 and J is TRBJ2-7; D not certain. CDR1 is MGHRA and CDR2 is YSYEKL in the germline V gene. The CDR3 runs 15 residues. CDR3 nucleotide sequence: TGCGCCGGCAGCCAAGAAGACTTATTTATCCACGAGCAGTACTTC. Amino acid sequence: CAGSQEDLFIHEQYF.

This clonotype was recorded many times. The chain is built from TRBV27 and TRBJ1-1; D unresolved. This CDR3 contains 14 residues. Germline lookup yields CDR1 MNHEY and CDR2 SMNVEV (reference sequence). V shed 3 bases and J shed 0 bases, with 8 bases lying between them. CDR3: CASSLNSMNTEAFF. The CDR3 DNA reads TGTGCCAGCAGTTTGAACAGTATGAACACTGAAGCTTTCTTT.

This clonotype was detected many times. The chain joins TRBV28 to TRBJ2-7; maybe TRBD2 (6 bases). Germline values: CDR1 MDHEN, CDR2 SYDVKM. V lost 3 bases, J lost 0 bases, and 12 bases lay in between. The CDR3 sequence is 15 residues long. CDR3: CASSFSAGSSYEQYF. The CDR3 DNA is TGTGCCAGCAGTTTTTCCGCGGGGAGCTCCTACGAGCAGTACTTC.

The V and J genes are TRBV28 and TRBJ2-7; 8 nucleotides align to TRBD1. The trim removed 2 bases at V and 6 bases at J, leaving 6 bases unmatched. Germline V gives CDR1 MDHEN, CDR2 SYDVKM. The CDR3 is 14 residues long. DNA for the CDR3: TGTGCCAGCAGTTTAATGACAGGGGCCCCCGAGCAGTACTTC. This encodes CASSLMTGAPEQYF.

This clonotype appeared a few times. This chain joins TRBV4-2 and TRBJ2-7; D might be TRBD2 (6 bases). Germline V gene lookup returns CDR1 LGHNA and CDR2 YNFKEQ. This CDR3 has 17 residues. Trimming pared 0 bases from V and 0 bases from J, leaving 15 bases between. This chain's CDR3 is CASSQEGGAGSSYEQYF. CDR3 bases: TGTGCCAGCAGCCAAGAGGGCGGGGCAGGTAGCTCCTACGAGCAGTACTTC.

A remark on this clonotype: A read error may be the cause here, since a much bigger clone is one base away. The V gene is TRBV4-3, the J gene TRBJ1-3, with 7 bases aligning to TRBD1. This CDR3 is 17 amino acids long. Germline CDR1 LGHNA, CDR2 YSLEER. The CDR3 DNA sequence: TGCGCCAGCAGCCAAGAGATGGAGACAGGGCTAGGAACCACCATATATTTT. The encoded protein is CASSQEMETGLGTTIYF.

The chain joins TRBV6-2 or TRBV6-3 to TRBJ1-2; TRBD1 matches 9 bases. CDR1 is MNHEY, CDR2 SVGEGT, per germline. The CDR3 is 15 residues long. V lost 3 bases to trimming and J lost 2 bases; unmatched junction nucleotides: 4. The CDR3, as DNA: TGTGCCAGCAGTTATCCGGGACAGGGAAACTATGGCTACACCTTC. Its protein product is CASSYPGQGNYGYTF.

This clonotype was detected a few times. The chain uses TRBV7-9 and TRBJ2-1; 7 bases map to TRBD2. This CDR3 comprises 14 residues. Trimming removed 0 bases from V and 8 bases from J; junction bases left unmatched: 4. From germline, CDR1 is SEHNR and CDR2 FQNEAQ (reference sequence). DNA of the CDR3: TGTGCCAGCAGCTTAGCGGGAGGGCCCTATGAGCAGTTCTTC. Translation gives CASSLAGGPYEQFF.

J is TRBJ2-7 and V is TRBV12-3 or TRBV12-4; D is undetermined. V gave up 3 bases and J gave up 11 bases, with 14 bases separating them. The CDR3 length is 12 residues. This chain's CDR3 is CASSFDLSWEYF. The DNA of the CDR3 is TGTGCCAGCAGTTTTGACCTATCATGGGAGTACTTC.

This clonotype was recorded many times. The V call is TRBV9, the J call TRBJ1-1, with D possibly matching TRBD1 (6 bases). The CDR3 loop spans 13 amino acids. Germline lookup yields CDR1 SGDLS and CDR2 YYNGEE. V was clipped by 7 bases and J by 1 base, with 11 bases between them. The CDR3 here is CASAKDRNTEAFF. CDR3 nucleotide sequence: TGTGCCAGCGCGAAGGACAGGAACACTGAAGCTTTCTTT.

The CDR3 DNA follows: TGTGCCAGCAGTTACTCGGACAGGGGGGTCGCCGAGCAGTACTTC. It encodes CASSYSDRGVAEQYF. The chain joins TRBV6-2 or TRBV6-3 to TRBJ2-7, with 10 bases lining up with TRBD1. The ends lost 0 bases at V and 6 bases at J; junction bases unmatched: 5. CDR1 is MNHEY, CDR2 SVGEGT, per germline. The CDR3 loop spans 15 amino acids.

Regarding this clonotype: It may be a read error: a sequence one base away is much more abundant. V and J are TRBV6-6 and TRBJ2-7, with unresolved D. CDR3 length equals 13 residues. The germline gives CDR1 MNHNY, CDR2 SVGAGI (reference sequence). The CDR3 sequence is CDSSYVRFYEQYF. The CDR3, as DNA: TGTGACAGCAGTTACGTTCGGTTTTACGAGCAGTACTTC.

Written as DNA, the CDR3 is TGCGCCAGCAGCCAAGTCTTAGGCTACGAGCAGTACTTC. Translation gives CASSQVLGYEQYF. The V gene is TRBV4-3, the J gene TRBJ2-7; D uncertain. V gave up 1 base and J gave up 3 bases, with 7 bases separating them. The CDR3 has 13 residues. Germline CDR1 reads LGHNA; CDR2 reads YSLEER.

Turning to this clonotype: A read error is possible here, since a much larger clone lies one base away. This chain connects TRBV7-6 to TRBJ2-3; D may correspond to TRBD1 or TRBD2 (5 bases each). Trimming removed 4 bases from V and 6 bases from J, with 14 bases in between. The CDR3 contains 14 residues. Germline-derived CDR1 and CDR2 are SGHVS and FNYEAQ. Here the CDR3 reads CASSSTEGWDTQYF. Written as DNA, the CDR3 is TGTGCCAGCAGCTCGACAGAGGGCTGGGATACGCAGTATTTT.

This clonotype has more than one count but fewer than ten. The V call is TRBV4-1, the J call TRBJ2-1; 8 nucleotides match TRBD2. Trimming took 2 bases from V and 0 from J; bases not matched to a gene: 9. CDR1 and CDR2 (germline): MGHRA, YSYEKL. The length of the CDR3 is 18 residues. The CDR3 DNA follows: TGCGCCAGCAGCCAATCCGCGGGGGGTAGCGGCTCCTACAATGAGCAGTTCTTC. Amino acid sequence: CASSQSAGGSGSYNEQFF.

With regard to this clonotype: This is likely a read error, given that the CDR3 carries no conserved phenylalanine or tryptophan at its end. The genes are TRBV11-2 and TRBJ2-3, with D hard to call. The V gene lost 1 base and the J gene lost 6 bases, with 5 bases spanning the gap. The CDR3 covers 12 residues. Looked up from germline, CDR1 is SGHAT and CDR2 is FQNNGV. CDR3 bases: TGTGCCAGCAGCTTAGTTGCGGATACGCAGTATGTT. It encodes CASSLVADTQYV.

This rearrangement joins TRBV27 to TRBJ2-7; D is uncertain. Germline V lookup: CDR1 MNHEY, CDR2 SMNVEV (reference sequence). V lost 4 bases and J lost 2, with 9 bases in between. This CDR3 has 13 amino acids. The CDR3 loop reads CASSSGRAYEQYF. DNA for the CDR3: TGTGCCAGCAGTTCGGGTAGGGCCTACGAGCAGTACTTC.

This clonotype turned up a few times. V is TRBV7-6 and J is TRBJ2-5, with TRBD1 identical over 10 bases. The V gene's germline CDR1 is SGHVS and CDR2 FNYEAQ. The V and J ends lost 2 bases and 5 bases, in that order; junction bases with no gene match: 8. The CDR3 contains 16 residues. The CDR3 spells CASSLPRQGARETQYF. DNA of the CDR3: TGTGCCAGCAGCTTACCCCGACAGGGGGCACGTGAGACCCAGTACTTC.

CDR3 residues: CASSFLGSTSADTQYF. CDR3 coding DNA: TGTGCCAGCAGTTTCCTCGGGAGTACTAGCGCAGATACGCAGTATTTT. This chain joins TRBV27 and TRBJ2-3; 7 nucleotides match TRBD2. This CDR3 has 16 residues. The germline gives CDR1 MNHEY, CDR2 SMNVEV (reference sequence). V shed 3 bases and J 4 bases; nucleotides not matched to a gene: 10.

This clonotype occurred a few times. The chain links TRBV30 to TRBJ2-1, with a weak D call TRBD2 (5 bases). CDR3 size: 15 residues. Trimming pared 0 bases from V and 8 bases from J, leaving 17 bases between. Per the germline V gene, CDR1 is GTSNPN and CDR2 is SVGIG (reference sequence). Here the CDR3 reads CAWSVLSSRLDEQFF. In DNA form, the CDR3 reads TGTGCCTGGAGTGTATTGTCTAGCCGTTTGGATGAGCAGTTCTTC.

There are many counts of this clonotype. J is TRBJ1-2 and V is TRBV20-1; D ambiguous. The CDR3 consists of 13 residues. Deletions cut 0 bases from V and 2 bases from J, with 7 bases between. Germline CDR1 is DFQATT and CDR2 is SNEGSKA (reference sequence). Here the CDR3 reads CSARDTDNYGYTF. The CDR3 DNA sequence: TGCAGTGCTAGAGATACTGACAACTATGGCTACACCTTC.

J is TRBJ1-2 and V is TRBV5-1, with D hard to call. Germline-derived CDR1 and CDR2 are SGHRS and YFSETQ. This CDR3 is built from 15 residues. Trimming removed 0 bases at V and 6 bases at J, with 15 bases between. Here the CDR3 reads CASSLELGVDHGYTF. The CDR3 coding sequence is TGCGCCAGCAGCTTGGAGCTGGGAGTTGACCATGGCTACACCTTC.

In this sample, this clonotype turned up many times. The V call is TRBV7-2, the J call TRBJ2-7, with a weak D call TRBD1 (6 bases). The germline CDR1 and CDR2 sequences are SGHTA and FQGNSA. CDR3 size: 17 residues. The V end lost 1 base, the J end lost 0 bases, and 16 bases lay between the germline ends. CDR3 DNA: TGTGCCAGCAGCTTAGGGCGACAGGTTCTTAGCTCCTACGAGCAGTACTTC. This sequence encodes CASSLGRQVLSSYEQYF.

The chain couples TRBV2 to TRBJ2-7; tentatively, D is TRBD2 (5 bases). CDR3 length equals 15 residues. Trimming removed 4 bases at V and 6 bases at J, with 19 bases between. The germline gives CDR1 SNHLY, CDR2 FYNNEI. The CDR3 sequence: CASSGFGGWQPEQYF. CDR3 in DNA: TGTGCCAGCAGTGGATTTGGCGGGTGGCAACCCGAGCAGTACTTC.

This chain links TRBV18 with TRBJ2-7, with D tentatively TRBD1 or TRBD2 (5 bases each). Germline V lookup: CDR1 KGHSH, CDR2 LQKENI. CDR3 length: 16 residues. Trimming pared 1 base from V and 2 bases from J, leaving 15 bases between. The CDR3 loop reads CASSPLGTVFTYEQYF. CDR3 DNA sequence: TGTGCCAGCTCACCACTCGGGACCGTTTTCACCTACGAGCAGTACTTC.

This clonotype has just a few counts. The chain recombines TRBV3-1 with TRBJ2-7; 10 bases fit TRBD1. Germline V gene sequence: CDR1 LGHDT, CDR2 YNNKEL (reference sequence). V gave up 5 bases and J gave up 6 bases; unmatched junction bases: 7. The CDR3 totals 14 residues. The CDR3 coding sequence is TGTGCCAGCAGCTTAGGGACAGGGGATGTCGAGCAGTACTTC. Its protein product is CASSLGTGDVEQYF.

Of note for this clonotype: The final CDR3 position lacks the conserved phenylalanine or tryptophan, pointing to a likely read error. The V and J genes are TRBV12-3 or TRBV12-4 and TRBJ2-5; TRBD2 aligns across 12 bases. The trim removed 5 bases at V and 1 base at J, leaving 5 bases unmatched. The CDR3 is made up of 16 amino acids. The CDR3 loop is CASSPRLAGVQETQYL. The CDR3 bases are TGTGCCAGCAGTCCCCGACTAGCGGGAGTCCAAGAGACCCAGTACCTC.

The chain joins TRBV19 to TRBJ2-7; 7 positions match TRBD1. Germline V gene lookup returns CDR1 LNHDA and CDR2 SQIVND (reference sequence). The length of the CDR3 is 14 residues. V was clipped by 7 bases and J by 2 bases; unmatched bases: 8. CDR3 sequence: CASIISDRAYEQYF. The CDR3, as DNA: TGTGCCAGTATTATCAGCGACAGGGCCTACGAGCAGTACTTC.

This clonotype was detected a few times. The chain joins TRBV6-6 to TRBJ1-2, with D hard to call. The length of the CDR3 is 13 residues. The V end lost 2 bases, the J end lost 5 bases, and 9 bases lay between the germline ends. CDR1 MNHNY and CDR2 SVGAGI come from the germline V gene (reference sequence). The CDR3 DNA reads TGTGCCAGCAGTTACGGGAGCTATTATGGCTACACCTTC. It specifies CASSYGSYYGYTF.